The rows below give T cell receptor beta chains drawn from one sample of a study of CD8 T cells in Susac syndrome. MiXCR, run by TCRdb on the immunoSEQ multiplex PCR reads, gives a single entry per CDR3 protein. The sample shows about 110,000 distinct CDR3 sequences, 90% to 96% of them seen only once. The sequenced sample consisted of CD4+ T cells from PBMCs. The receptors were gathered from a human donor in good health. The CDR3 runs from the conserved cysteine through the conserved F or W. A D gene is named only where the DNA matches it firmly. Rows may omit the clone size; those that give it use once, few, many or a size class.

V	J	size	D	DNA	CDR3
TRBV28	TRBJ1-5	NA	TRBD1	TGTGCCAGCAGACAGGGGATCGGCAATCAGCCCCAGCATTTT	CASRQGIGNQPQHF
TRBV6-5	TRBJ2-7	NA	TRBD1	TGTGCCAGCAGTAGACAGGGGGCGCGGGAGCAGTACTTC	CASSRQGAREQYF
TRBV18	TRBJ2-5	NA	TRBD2	TGTGCCAGCTCATCAGGCGGGGGAGAGACCCAGTACTTC	CASSSGGGETQYF
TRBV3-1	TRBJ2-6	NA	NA	TGTGCCAGCACCTGGGCCTCTGGGGCCAACGTCCTGACTTTC	CASTWASGANVLTF
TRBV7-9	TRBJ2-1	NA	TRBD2	TGTGCCAGCAGCCTTGGAGGTATTAGCGGGCGTAGCTCCTACAATGAGCAGTTCTTC	CASSLGGISGRSSYNEQFF
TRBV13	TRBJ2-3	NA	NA	TGTGCCAGCAGCGTGGACAAGGCGGGTCTAGCCCTAGATACGCAGTATTTT	CASSVDKAGLALDTQYF
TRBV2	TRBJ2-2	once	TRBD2	TGTGCCAGCAAAGCGGAAAGGAATCTAGCGGGAGCCGGGGAGCTGTTTTTT	CASKAERNLAGAGELFF
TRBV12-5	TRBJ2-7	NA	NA	TGTGCTAGTGCCGTGGGGATGAACGAGTACGAGCAGTACTTC	CASAVGMNEYEQYF
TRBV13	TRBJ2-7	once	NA	TGTGCCAGCAGCTTAATGGGGGAGCAGTACTTC	CASSLMGEQYF
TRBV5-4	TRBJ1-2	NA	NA	TGTGCCAGCAGCTTGGAAGGATGGGACCGCCTACGAGGCTACACCTTC	CASSLEGWDRLRGYTF
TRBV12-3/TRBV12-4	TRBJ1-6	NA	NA	TGTGCCAGCAGTCGGGAGAATAATTCACCCCTCCACTTT	CASSRENNSPLHF
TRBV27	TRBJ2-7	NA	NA	TGTGCCAGCAGGGCGGCTGATACCCGGGGTACCTACGAGCAGTACTTC	CASRAADTRGTYEQYF
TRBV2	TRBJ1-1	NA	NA	TGTGCCAGCAGTCTCGGGACCTCGAACACTGAAGCTTTCTTT	CASSLGTSNTEAFF